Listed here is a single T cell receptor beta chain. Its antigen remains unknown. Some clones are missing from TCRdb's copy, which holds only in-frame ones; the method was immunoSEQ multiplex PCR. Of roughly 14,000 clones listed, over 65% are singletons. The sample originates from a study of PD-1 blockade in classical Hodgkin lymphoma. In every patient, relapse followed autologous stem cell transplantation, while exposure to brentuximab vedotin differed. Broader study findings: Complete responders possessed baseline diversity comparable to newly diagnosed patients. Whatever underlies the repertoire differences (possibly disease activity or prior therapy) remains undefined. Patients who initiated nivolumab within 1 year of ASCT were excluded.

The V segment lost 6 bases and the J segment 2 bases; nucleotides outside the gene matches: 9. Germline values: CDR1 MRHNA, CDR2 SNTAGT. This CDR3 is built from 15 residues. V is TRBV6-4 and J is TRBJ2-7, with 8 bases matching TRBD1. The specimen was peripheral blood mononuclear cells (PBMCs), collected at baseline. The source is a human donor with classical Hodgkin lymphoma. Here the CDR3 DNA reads TGTGCCAGCAGGGAAGTCGGGACAGGTCCCTACGAGCAGTACTTC. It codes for CASREVGTGPYEQYF.